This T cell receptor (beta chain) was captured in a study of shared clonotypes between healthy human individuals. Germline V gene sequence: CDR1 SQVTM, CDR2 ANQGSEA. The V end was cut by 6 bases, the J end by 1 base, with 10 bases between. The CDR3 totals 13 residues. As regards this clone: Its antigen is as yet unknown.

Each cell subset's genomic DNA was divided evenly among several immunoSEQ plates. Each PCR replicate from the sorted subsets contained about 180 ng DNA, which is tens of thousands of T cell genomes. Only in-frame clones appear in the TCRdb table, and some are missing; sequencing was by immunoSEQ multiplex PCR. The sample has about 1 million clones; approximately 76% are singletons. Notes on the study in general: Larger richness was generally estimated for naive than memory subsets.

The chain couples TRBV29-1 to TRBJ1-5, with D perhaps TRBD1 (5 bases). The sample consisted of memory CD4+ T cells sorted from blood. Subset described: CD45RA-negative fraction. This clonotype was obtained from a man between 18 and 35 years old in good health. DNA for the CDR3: TGCAGCGTCGGGACTATGAGCAATCAGCCCCAGCATTTT. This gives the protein CSVGTMSNQPQHF.